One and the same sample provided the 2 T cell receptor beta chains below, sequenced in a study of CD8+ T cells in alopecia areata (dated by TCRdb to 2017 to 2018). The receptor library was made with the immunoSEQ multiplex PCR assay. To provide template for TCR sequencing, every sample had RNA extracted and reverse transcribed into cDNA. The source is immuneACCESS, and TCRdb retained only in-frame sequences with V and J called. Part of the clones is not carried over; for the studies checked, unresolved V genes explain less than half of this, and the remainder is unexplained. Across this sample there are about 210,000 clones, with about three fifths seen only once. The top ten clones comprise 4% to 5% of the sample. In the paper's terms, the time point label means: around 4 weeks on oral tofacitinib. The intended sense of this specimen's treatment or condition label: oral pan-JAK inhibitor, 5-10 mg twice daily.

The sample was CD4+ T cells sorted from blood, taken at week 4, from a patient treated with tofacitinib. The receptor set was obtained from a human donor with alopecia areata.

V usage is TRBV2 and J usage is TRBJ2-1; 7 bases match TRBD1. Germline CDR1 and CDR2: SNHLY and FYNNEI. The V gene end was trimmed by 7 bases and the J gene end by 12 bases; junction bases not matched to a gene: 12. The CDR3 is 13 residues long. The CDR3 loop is CASNEDNRGGQFF. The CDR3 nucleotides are TGTGCCAGCAATGAGGACAACAGGGGCGGGCAGTTCTTC.

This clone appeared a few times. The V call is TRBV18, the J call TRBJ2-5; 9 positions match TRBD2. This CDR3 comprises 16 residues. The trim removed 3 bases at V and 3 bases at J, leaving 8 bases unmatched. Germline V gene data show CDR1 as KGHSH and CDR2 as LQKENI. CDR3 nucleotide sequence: TGTGCCAGCTCACCGACGGCTAGCGGGGAGGAAGAGACCCAGTACTTC. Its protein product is CASSPTASGEEETQYF.